The entry below describes one TCR beta chain. Produced via immunoSEQ multiplex PCR; TCRdb's table is partial and in-frame only. The sample includes around 160,000 clones, around 87% of them seen just once. Clinical histories supplied by participants themselves formed the basis of cohort assignment. The data stem from a study of blood T cell repertoires in COVID-19. The CDR3 sequence is 13 residues long. CDR1 and CDR2 from the germline V gene are SGHRS and YFSETQ. With 3 bases clipped from V and 6 bases from J, the junction kept 1 base outside the gene matches. The chain joins TRBV5-1 to TRBJ2-2; TRBD2 aligns across 8 bases. The clonotype comes from a woman in her thirties with acute COVID-19. Source material: PBMCs or T cells enriched from blood (not recorded which). For the CDR3, the DNA is TGCGCCAGCAGCTCGGGACTAGCCGGGGAGCTGTTTTTT. Protein sequence: CASSSGLAGELFF.